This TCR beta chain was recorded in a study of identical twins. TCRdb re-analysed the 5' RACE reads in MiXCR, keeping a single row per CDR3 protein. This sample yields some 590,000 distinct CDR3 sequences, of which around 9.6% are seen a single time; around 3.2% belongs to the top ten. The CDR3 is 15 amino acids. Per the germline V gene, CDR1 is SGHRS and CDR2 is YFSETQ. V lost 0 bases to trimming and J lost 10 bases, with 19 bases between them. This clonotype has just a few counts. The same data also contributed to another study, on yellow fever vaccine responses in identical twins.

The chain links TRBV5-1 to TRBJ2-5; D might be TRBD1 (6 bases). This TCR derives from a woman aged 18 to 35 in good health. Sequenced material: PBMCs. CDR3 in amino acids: CASSLVSRGLMVQYF. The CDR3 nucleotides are TGCGCCAGCAGCTTGGTTTCCAGGGGCCTGATGGTCCAGTACTTC.